Listed below are T cell receptor beta chains from one sample, sequenced in a study of post-analysis software for immune sequencing data. TCRdb recomputed calls from the PCR reads with MiXCR, one row per CDR3 protein. Of about 800,000 distinct CDR3 sequences in the sample, just under 30% were seen once. What was sequenced was blood. The receptors originated from a girl between 5 and 17 years old with multiple sclerosis. Each CDR3 is given with its conserved first and last residue. A D gene is named only where the DNA matches it firmly. Expanded clones are given a class, and other clones once, few, many or no size at all.

DNA: TGCAGCGTTGGAGGACAGGGCATGAACACTGAAACTTTCTTT
CDR3: CSVGGQGMNTETFF
J: TRBJ1-1
size: .
length: 14
V: TRBV29-1
D: TRBD1

DNA: TGTGCCATCAGTGAGGTAGGCCGACAAGACCATCAGCCCCAGCATTTT
CDR3: CAISEVGRQDHQPQHF
J: TRBJ1-5
size: .
length: 16
V: TRBV10-3
D: .

DNA: TGTGCCAGCAGCCACCAGACAGGGGGCGATGGCTACACCTTC
CDR3: CASSHQTGGDGYTF
J: TRBJ1-2
size: .
length: 14
V: TRBV6-5
D: TRBD1

DNA: TGTGCCAGCAGCTTAGTTGGTGCGGAGCTGTTTTTT
CDR3: CASSLVGAELFF
J: TRBJ2-2
size: .
length: 12
V: TRBV7-2
D: .

DNA: TGTGCCAGCAGCTTGGCAGGGACCTCCTATAATTCACCCCTCCACTTT
CDR3: CASSLAGTSYNSPLHF
J: TRBJ1-6
size: .
length: 16
V: TRBV7-2
D: .

DNA: TGCAGTGCCAATACGGGGTCTGATCAGCCCCAGCATTTT
CDR3: CSANTGSDQPQHF
J: TRBJ1-5
size: few
length: 13
V: TRBV20-1
D: .

DNA: TGTGCCAGCAGTTACTCAAGGGGGAACGGGGAGCTGTTTTTT
CDR3: CASSYSRGNGELFF
J: TRBJ2-2
size: .
length: 14
V: TRBV6-5
D: .

DNA: TGCGCCAGCAGCCAACCTACGGGGGACGAGCAGTACTTC
CDR3: CASSQPTGDEQYF
J: TRBJ2-7
size: few
length: 13
V: TRBV4-1
D: .

DNA: TGCGCCAGCAGCCAAGTTGCTAGCGGGTACAATGAGCAGTTCTTC
CDR3: CASSQVASGYNEQFF
J: TRBJ2-1
size: many
length: 15
V: TRBV4-3
D: TRBD2

DNA: TGCGCCAGCAGCCGCCAAAACTCTGGAAACACCATATATTTT
CDR3: CASSRQNSGNTIYF
J: TRBJ1-3
size: .
length: 14
V: TRBV4-1
D: .

DNA: TGTGCCAGCAGCTTAATCGCAGGGGTGAGGACTGAAGCTTTCTTT
CDR3: CASSLIAGVRTEAFF
J: TRBJ1-1
size: .
length: 15
V: TRBV7-2
D: .

DNA: TGCAGTGCGCACCAGGGGGTTGGCTACACCTTC
CDR3: CSAHQGVGYTF
J: TRBJ1-2
size: .
length: 11
V: TRBV20-1
D: TRBD1

DNA: TGTGCCAGCAGTGCCTCTAGGGAGCAGTTCTTC
CDR3: CASSASREQFF
J: TRBJ2-1
size: few
length: 11
V: TRBV2
D: .

DNA: TGTGCCAGCAGTTTAACAGGGGGCTACACTGAAGCTTTCTTT
CDR3: CASSLTGGYTEAFF
J: TRBJ1-1
size: .
length: 14
V: TRBV28
D: TRBD1

DNA: TGTGCCAGTCAGGGTTCTACCTATGGCTACACCTTC
CDR3: CASQGSTYGYTF
J: TRBJ1-2
size: few
length: 12
V: TRBV7-2
D: .

DNA: TGTGCCAGCAGCTTAGTTCTTCCGCCCGGGACAGAGGAAGAAAAACTGTTTTTT
CDR3: CASSLVLPPGTEEEKLFF
J: TRBJ1-4
size: .
length: 18
V: TRBV7-2
D: TRBD1

DNA: TGTGCCAGCAGCTCGGAGCTCACAGATACGCAGTATTTT
CDR3: CASSSELTDTQYF
J: TRBJ2-3
size: few
length: 13
V: TRBV7-6
D: .